Shown below are 5 T cell receptor beta chains from a single sample sequenced in a study of early T cells in non-severe SARS-CoV-2 infection. TCRdb independently ran MiXCR on the 5' RACE reads; one entry per CDR3 protein. This table holds roughly 77,000 distinct CDR3 sequences, 9.5% to 15% found once. The sample taken for sequencing was whole blood. The receptors were sampled from an adult who was a healthcare worker with PCR-confirmed SARS-CoV-2 infection or an uninfected control (not recorded which).

This clonotype has only a few counts. V usage is TRBV7-9 and J usage is TRBJ2-7; 7 nucleotides line up with TRBD2. Trimming at V came to 4 bases and at J to 5 bases, leaving 8 bases not matched to a gene. Germline assignment: CDR1 SEHNR and CDR2 FQNEAQ (reference sequence). This CDR3 contains 14 residues. The CDR3: CASSWGGSGNEQYF. Here the CDR3 DNA reads TGTGCCAGCAGCTGGGGGGGAAGCGGGAACGAGCAGTACTTC.

This clonotype was observed a few times. The V and J genes are TRBV9 and TRBJ1-6; no definite D call. CDR3 length: 14 amino acids. V lost 5 bases to trimming and J lost 5 bases, with 11 bases between them. Germline loops: CDR1 SGDLS, CDR2 YYNGEE. The CDR3 DNA reads as TGTGCCAGCAGTGTCAGTGGCGATAATTCACCCCTCCACTTT. Translating gives CASSVSGDNSPLHF.

This clonotype was seen a few times. In DNA form, the CDR3 reads TGTGCCAGCAGCTTAGCGGGAGGGCAAAACATTCAGTACTTC. This gives the protein CASSLAGGQNIQYF. The chain is built from TRBV7-9 and TRBJ2-4; 7 bases agree with TRBD2. Germline CDR1 and CDR2: SEHNR and FQNEAQ (reference sequence). This CDR3 comprises 14 residues. Trimming cost V 0 bases and J 5 bases; bases outside gene matches: 1.

The chain recombines TRBV14 with TRBJ2-4; 9 positions agree with TRBD1. J gave up 6 bases and V 1 base, and 1 base lay outside the gene matches. In germline, CDR1 is SGHDN, CDR2 FVKESK. The CDR3 extends over 14 amino acids. The CDR3 loop is CASSQGQGVNIQYF. In DNA form, the CDR3 reads TGTGCCAGCAGCCAAGGACAGGGGGTAAACATTCAGTACTTC.

The J gene is TRBJ1-2, the V gene TRBV19; D is undetermined. Per germline, CDR1 LNHDA and CDR2 SQIVND (reference sequence). Trimming removed 1 base from V and 6 bases from J, with 9 bases in between. This CDR3 has 13 amino acids. The CDR3 bases are TGTGCCAGTAGTATAGGCGTCTTTCATGGCTACACCTTC. Its translation: CASSIGVFHGYTF.